This T cell receptor (beta chain) stems from a study of blood T cell repertoires in COVID-19. Study context: COVID-19 samples collected from the United States, Italy and Spain covered acute and convalescent phases.

The CDR3 length is 17 residues. Germline CDR1 WNHNN, CDR2 SYGVQD (reference sequence). Germline trimming cut 3 bases from V and 4 bases from J; bases unmatched to any gene: 12. Sequencing was performed with immunoSEQ multiplex PCR; in TCRdb, only in-frame clones are kept and a portion is missing. The sample contains hundreds of thousands of clones, 83% of which appear only once. The TCR originated in a man at least 80 years old with acute or convalescent COVID-19. The genes are TRBV10-1 and TRBJ2-5; 9 bases line up with TRBD1. The sequenced sample consisted of peripheral blood. This CDR3 is CASSDNPRDRVGETQYF. The CDR3 DNA is TGCGCCAGCAGTGACAACCCCCGGGACAGGGTGGGAGAGACCCAGTACTTC.